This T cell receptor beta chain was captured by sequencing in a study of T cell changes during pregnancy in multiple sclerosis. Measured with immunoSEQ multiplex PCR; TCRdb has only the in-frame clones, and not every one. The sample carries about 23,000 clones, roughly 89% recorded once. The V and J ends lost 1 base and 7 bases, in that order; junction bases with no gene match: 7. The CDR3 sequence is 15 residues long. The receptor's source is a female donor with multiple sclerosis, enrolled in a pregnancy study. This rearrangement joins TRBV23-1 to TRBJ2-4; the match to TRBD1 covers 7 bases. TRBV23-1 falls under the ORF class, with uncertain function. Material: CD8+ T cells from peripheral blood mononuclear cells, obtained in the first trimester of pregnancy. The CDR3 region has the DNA TGCGCCAGCAGTCAATTTGACAGGGCAGGGAACATTCAGTACTTC. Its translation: CASSQFDRAGNIQYF.